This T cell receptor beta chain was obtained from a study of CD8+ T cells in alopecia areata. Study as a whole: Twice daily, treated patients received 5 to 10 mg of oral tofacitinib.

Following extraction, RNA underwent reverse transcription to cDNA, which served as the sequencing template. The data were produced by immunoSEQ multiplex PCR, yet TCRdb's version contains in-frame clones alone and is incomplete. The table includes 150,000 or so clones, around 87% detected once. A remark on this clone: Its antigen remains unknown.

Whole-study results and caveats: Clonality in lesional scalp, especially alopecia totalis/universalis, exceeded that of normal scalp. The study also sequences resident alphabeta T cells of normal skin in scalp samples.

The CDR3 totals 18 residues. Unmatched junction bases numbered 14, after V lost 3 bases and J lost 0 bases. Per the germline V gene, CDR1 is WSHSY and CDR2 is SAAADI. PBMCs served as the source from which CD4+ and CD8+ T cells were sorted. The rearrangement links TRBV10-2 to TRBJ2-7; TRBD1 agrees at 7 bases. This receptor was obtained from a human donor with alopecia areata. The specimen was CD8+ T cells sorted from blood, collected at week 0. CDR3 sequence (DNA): TGCGCCAGCAGTGAAACGACAGGGCGGGTAGCATTCTCCTACGAGCAGTACTTC. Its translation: CASSETTGRVAFSYEQYF.